One T cell receptor (beta chain) is described in this entry. The record originates from a study of T cells after somatic rescue of genetic block. Some clones are missing from TCRdb's copy, which holds only in-frame ones; the method was immunoSEQ multiplex PCR. The table records more than 10,000 clones, over 60% of them present only once. The specimen sequenced was peripheral blood mononuclear cells (PBMCs). The source of this sequence is a boy between 10 and 17 years old.

The CDR3 bases are TGTGCCAGCGGACAGGTAGCGGGAGGTACCTCCTACGAGCAGTACTTC. Its protein is CASGQVAGGTSYEQYF. The rearrangement links TRBV27 to TRBJ2-7; 10 bases map to TRBD2. The CDR3 contains 16 residues. From germline, CDR1 is MNHEY and CDR2 SMNVEV (reference sequence). V was clipped by 8 bases and J by 0 bases; unmatched bases: 10.